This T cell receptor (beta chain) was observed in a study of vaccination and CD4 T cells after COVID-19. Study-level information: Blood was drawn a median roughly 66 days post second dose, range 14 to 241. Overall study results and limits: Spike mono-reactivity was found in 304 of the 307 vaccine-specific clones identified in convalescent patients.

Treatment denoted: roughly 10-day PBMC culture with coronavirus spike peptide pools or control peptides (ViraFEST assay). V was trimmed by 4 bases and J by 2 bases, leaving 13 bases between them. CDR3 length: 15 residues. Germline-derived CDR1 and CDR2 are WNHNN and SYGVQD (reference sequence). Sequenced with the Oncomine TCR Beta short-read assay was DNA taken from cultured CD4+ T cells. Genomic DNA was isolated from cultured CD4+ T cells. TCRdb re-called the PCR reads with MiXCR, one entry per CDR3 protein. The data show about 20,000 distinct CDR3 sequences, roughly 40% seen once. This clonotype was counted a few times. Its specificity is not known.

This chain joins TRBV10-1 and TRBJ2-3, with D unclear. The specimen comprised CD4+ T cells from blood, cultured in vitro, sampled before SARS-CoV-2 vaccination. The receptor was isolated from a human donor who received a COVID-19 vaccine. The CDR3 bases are TGCGCCAGCAGTGCCTCCCAGCTTTCCACAGATACGCAGTATTTT. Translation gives CASSASQLSTDTQYF.